These 5 T cell receptor beta chains were all obtained from the same sample, sequenced in a study. MiXCR, applied by TCRdb to the 5' RACE reads, yields one record per CDR3 protein. The data contain nearly 55,000 distinct CDR3 sequences, under 20% of them singletons. Material: naive CD4+ T cells sorted from blood. Subset given: naive CD4+ T cells, CD4+CD45RA+CD25-. Receptors were obtained from a female donor with breast cancer.

The V gene is TRBV6-5, the J gene TRBJ1-4, with D perhaps matching TRBD1 (5 bases). The CDR3 sequence is 16 residues long. Per the germline V gene, CDR1 is MNHEY and CDR2 is SVGAGI. Trimming left V 2 bases short and J 5 bases short, with 15 bases between. As DNA, the CDR3 is TGTGCCAGCAGTTACGGGCAGGGCGACCTAAATGAAAAACTGTTTTTT. It codes for CASSYGQGDLNEKLFF.

The rearrangement links TRBV4-1 to TRBJ2-7; no clear D gene. CDR1 is MGHRA, CDR2 YSYEKL, per germline. The CDR3 has 17 residues. Trimming took off 2 bases at V and 0 bases at J, with 17 bases between the two ends. CDR3: CASSQRAYIDSSYEQYF. The CDR3 DNA is TGCGCCAGCAGCCAAAGGGCTTATATCGATAGCTCCTACGAGCAGTACTTC.

This clonotype is judged medium-sized. The chain couples TRBV20-1 to TRBJ1-1; D is unclear. Trimming pared 6 bases from V and 1 base from J, leaving 6 bases between. The CDR3 has 11 amino acids. Germline V gene lookup returns CDR1 DFQATT and CDR2 SNEGSKA (reference sequence). The CDR3 nucleotides are TGCAGTGCATGGGCGAACACTGAAGCTTTCTTT. It translates to CSAWANTEAFF.

The chain links TRBV24-1 to TRBJ2-1; 12 nucleotides match TRBD2. Germline CDR1 reads KGHDR; CDR2 reads SFDVKD. This CDR3 region has 16 residues. The V segment lost 3 bases and the J segment 10 bases; nucleotides outside the gene matches: 9. CDR3 nucleotides: TGTGCCACCAGTGATAAATCTAGCGGGAGGGTGAAAGAGCAGTTCTTC. The encoded protein is CATSDKSSGRVKEQFF.

V gene TRBV20-1 combines with J gene TRBJ1-1; no definite D call. Deletions cut 3 bases from V and 0 bases from J, with 11 bases between. CDR3 length equals 14 residues. From germline, CDR1 is DFQATT and CDR2 SNEGSKA (reference sequence). This CDR3 is CSARPWALNTEAFF. CDR3 bases: TGCAGTGCTAGGCCCTGGGCCCTGAACACTGAAGCTTTCTTT.